A single sample gave rise to the 32 T cell receptor beta chains below, sequenced in a study of B cell selection in AIRE deficiency. CD4+CD127+ cells were sorted as the conventional CD4 T cells. Measured with immunoSEQ multiplex PCR; TCRdb has only the in-frame clones, and not every one. The profile shows some 25,000 clones, approximately 97% of them singletons. The sequencing input was conventional CD4+ T cells sorted from PBMCs. The receptors originated from a human donor with AIRE deficiency.

The chain has TRBV9 and TRBJ2-1; 14 bases are a match to TRBD2. The CDR3 loop spans 15 amino acids. Unmatched junction bases numbered 6, after V lost 5 bases and J lost 8 bases. In germline, CDR1 is SGDLS, CDR2 YYNGEE. CDR3 nucleotide sequence: TGTGCCAGCAGTGTGGGGACTAGCGGGAGCCATGAGCAGTTCTTC. It translates to CASSVGTSGSHEQFF. Full variable domain (rest looked up from reference TRBV9 and TRBJ2-1): DSGVTQTPKHLITATGQRVTLRCSPRSGDLSVYWYQQSLDQGLQFLIQYYNGEERAKGNILERFSAQQFPDLHSELNLSSLELGDSALYFCASSVGTSGSHEQFFGPGTRLTVL.

This chain joins TRBV7-9 and TRBJ1-2; no firm D call. The CDR3 runs to 14 residues. Trimming stripped 2 bases from V and 4 bases from J, with 11 bases between. The germline V gene has CDR1 SEHNR and CDR2 FQNEAQ (reference sequence). This CDR3 reads CASSLSGRLYGYTF. The CDR3 DNA sequence: TGTGCCAGCAGCTTATCGGGCAGACTCTATGGCTACACCTTC.

The chain employs TRBV2 and TRBJ2-1; 8 bases fit TRBD1. The J segment lost 8 bases and the V segment lost 6 bases, leaving 12 bases of the junction unmatched. The germline gives CDR1 SNHLY, CDR2 FYNNEI. CDR3 size: 15 residues. The CDR3 protein is CASSTLDRVRDEQFF. In DNA, the CDR3 is TGTGCCAGCAGCACTCTGGACAGGGTTAGAGATGAGCAGTTCTTC.

This clone appeared once. The chain couples TRBV5-4 to TRBJ2-1; TRBD2 matches at 8 bases. The J segment lost 8 bases and the V segment lost 0 bases, leaving 7 bases of the junction unmatched. CDR1 SGHNT and CDR2 YYREEE come from the germline V gene (reference sequence). This CDR3 is built from 15 residues. The CDR3 nucleotides read TGTGCCAGCAGCTTGGCCGGGACTAGTATCCATGAGCAGTTCTTC. Translating it yields CASSLAGTSIHEQFF.

The chain employs TRBV5-1 and TRBJ1-1, with D possibly matching TRBD1 (5 bases). This CDR3 is 17 amino acids long. The germline V gene encodes CDR1 SGHRS and CDR2 YFSETQ. Trimming removed 0 bases at V and 1 base at J, with 16 bases between. The DNA of the CDR3 is TGCGCCAGCAGCTTGGGGGATTTTGGGGCAAGGAACACTGAAGCTTTCTTT. Encoded protein: CASSLGDFGARNTEAFF.

V is TRBV7-2 and J is TRBJ1-1; the D gene is possibly TRBD1 (5 bases). V lost 4 bases, J lost 5 bases, and 14 bases lay in between. CDR3 size: 14 residues. Per germline, CDR1 SGHTA and CDR2 FQGNSA. Here the CDR3 DNA reads TGTGCCAGCAGCTCACAGGCTTTTGGAACTGAAGCTTTCTTT. Amino acid sequence: CASSSQAFGTEAFF.

The gene calls are TRBV28 and TRBJ1-1, with D tentatively TRBD1 (6 bases). Per the germline V gene, CDR1 is MDHEN and CDR2 is SYDVKM. V shed 5 bases and J shed 2 bases, with 18 bases lying between them. The CDR3 is 16 residues long. The CDR3 here is CASSILGGGANTEAFF. CDR3 coding DNA: TGTGCCAGCAGTATCCTTGGTGGGGGGGCTAACACTGAAGCTTTCTTT.

V usage is TRBV6-6 and J usage is TRBJ2-1, with TRBD2 matching over 10 bases. Germline V lookup: CDR1 MNHNY, CDR2 SVGAGI (reference sequence). V shed 4 bases, J shed 5 bases, and the junction held 5 bases outside the gene matches. CDR3 length: 15 residues. The CDR3 DNA is TGTGCCAGCAGTTCCCATAGCGGGAGGAACAATGAGCAGTTCTTC. This sequence encodes CASSSHSGRNNEQFF.

V gene TRBV6-6 combines with J gene TRBJ2-1, with a tentative D call TRBD1 (5 bases). The CDR3 length is 13 residues. CDR1 is MNHNY and CDR2 is SVGAGI in the germline V gene (reference sequence). Trimming removed 2 bases at V and 8 bases at J, with 10 bases between. The CDR3 here is CASSYKGLDEQFF. Here the CDR3 DNA reads TGTGCCAGCAGTTACAAGGGGTTGGATGAGCAGTTCTTC.

The gene calls are TRBV10-3 and TRBJ1-4; 11 bases are a match to TRBD1. The V segment lost 10 bases and the J segment 6 bases; nucleotides outside the gene matches: 7. This CDR3 contains 14 residues. Germline V lookup: CDR1 ENHRY, CDR2 SYGVKD. In DNA form, the CDR3 reads TGTGCCACAGATGAGGGACAGGGGGATGAAAAACTGTTTTTT. Encoded protein: CATDEGQGDEKLFF.

The chain uses TRBV7-9 and TRBJ2-4; no clear D. The germline gives CDR1 SEHNR, CDR2 FQNEAQ (reference sequence). The V end was cut by 5 bases, the J end by 0 bases, with 11 bases between. The CDR3 totals 15 residues. The CDR3 DNA reads TGTGCCAGCAGCCTCGAGATGGGAGCCAAAAACATTCAGTACTTC. This sequence encodes CASSLEMGAKNIQYF.

This clone was seen once. The CDR3 protein is CATRGSGNSPLHF. The CDR3 nucleotides are TGTGCCACCAGGGGATCGGGGAATTCACCCCTCCACTTT. The chain employs TRBV28 and TRBJ1-6; tentatively, D is TRBD1 (6 bases). V lost 10 bases, J lost 7 bases, and 14 bases lay in between. From germline, CDR1 is MDHEN and CDR2 SYDVKM. There are 13 residues in the CDR3.

The CDR3 nucleotides are TGTGCCAGCAGTTATGGTTCCGGAGCGATAGCCAAAAACATTCAGTACTTC. Its translation: CASSYGSGAIAKNIQYF. V gene TRBV5-4 combines with J gene TRBJ2-4; no firm D call. Germline CDR1 reads SGHNT; CDR2 reads YYREEE (reference sequence). Trimming left V 5 bases short and J 0 bases short, with 18 bases between. The CDR3 runs to 17 residues.

V gene TRBV5-1 combines with J gene TRBJ2-7, with D perhaps TRBD1 or TRBD2 (6 bases each). This CDR3 is 16 amino acids long. Germline V gives CDR1 SGHRS, CDR2 YFSETQ. V lost 1 base to trimming and J lost 0 bases, with 14 bases between them. The CDR3 DNA reads as TGCGCCAGCAGCTTGATGACCGGGGGCTCCTCCTACGAGCAGTACTTC. Translated: CASSLMTGGSSYEQYF.

The V and J genes are TRBV4-2 and TRBJ1-4; the D is unclear. Per the germline V gene, CDR1 is LGHNA and CDR2 is YNFKEQ. This CDR3 is built from 17 residues. V lost 5 bases and J 0 bases, leaving 16 bases between the germline ends. DNA of the CDR3: TGTGCCAGCAGCACGGGAACAGAGATTTCAACTAATGAAAAACTGTTTTTT. Amino acid sequence: CASSTGTEISTNEKLFF.

The chain couples TRBV28 to TRBJ2-7; 9 nucleotides agree with TRBD2. V gave up 1 base and J gave up 0 bases; unmatched junction bases: 7. Germline-derived CDR1 and CDR2 are MDHEN and SYDVKM. The CDR3 is made up of 17 amino acids. DNA for the CDR3: TGTGCCAGCAGTTTATCGAGACTAGCGGAGAGCTCCTACGAGCAGTACTTC. It yields the protein CASSLSRLAESSYEQYF. Variable domain in full (rest from reference TRBV28 and TRBJ2-7): DVKVTQSSRYLVKRTGEKVFLECVQDMDHENMFWYRQDPGLGLRLIYFSYDVKMKEKGDIPEGYSVSREKKERFSLILESASTNQTSMYLCASSLSRLAESSYEQYFGPGTRLTVT.

The chain employs TRBV7-9 and TRBJ1-1, with 8 bases that match TRBD1. The CDR3 is made up of 13 amino acids. Trimming took 5 bases from V and 6 from J; bases not matched to a gene: 5. The V gene's germline CDR1 is SEHNR and CDR2 FQNEAQ (reference sequence). The CDR3 protein is CASSRGQGPEAFF. As DNA, the CDR3 is TGTGCCAGCAGCCGAGGACAGGGTCCTGAAGCTTTCTTT.

The chain is built from TRBV28 and TRBJ2-7; perhaps TRBD1 as D (5 bases). Per the germline V gene, CDR1 is MDHEN and CDR2 is SYDVKM. The CDR3 has 15 amino acids. V was clipped by 6 bases and J by 2 bases, with 17 bases between them. The CDR3 protein is CASRSGAGKAYEQYF. DNA of the CDR3: TGTGCCAGCAGATCTGGGGCAGGGAAGGCCTACGAGCAGTACTTC.

The chain carries TRBV21-1 and TRBJ2-5; TRBD1, the D gene given by the table, was not confirmed from the DNA. TRBV21-1 is assigned pseudogene status. CDR3 length: 12 amino acids. The CDR3 sequence: CARTKKQETQYF. The CDR3 region has the DNA TGTGCCAGGACAAAGAAACAAGAGACCCAGTACTTC.

The rearrangement joins TRBV7-2 to TRBJ2-5, with 9 nucleotides matching TRBD2. Germline V gene sequence: CDR1 SGHTA, CDR2 FQGNSA. The CDR3 spans 17 residues. V gave up 5 bases and J gave up 2 bases; unmatched junction bases: 12. Here the CDR3 DNA reads TGTGCCAGCAGCATACTTGTGGGGCTAGCGGGGCAAGAGACCCAGTACTTC. Translation gives CASSILVGLAGQETQYF.

V is TRBV28 and J is TRBJ2-5; no firm D call. Trimming left V 6 bases short and J 3 bases short, with 23 bases between. The germline V gene encodes CDR1 MDHEN and CDR2 SYDVKM. CDR3 length equals 17 residues. CDR3: CASSPLGLGPVEETQYF. In DNA, the CDR3 is TGTGCCAGCAGCCCGTTAGGTTTAGGTCCGGTAGAAGAGACCCAGTACTTC.

The V and J genes are TRBV28 and TRBJ2-2; D gene unclear. This CDR3 spans 13 amino acids. Germline loops: CDR1 MDHEN, CDR2 SYDVKM. Trimming stripped 3 bases from V and 6 bases from J, with 8 bases between. The CDR3 reads CASSFVVPGELFF. The DNA for the CDR3 is TGTGCCAGCAGTTTTGTAGTCCCCGGGGAGCTGTTTTTT.

V gene TRBV6-6 combines with J gene TRBJ2-7; D might be TRBD2 (7 bases). Trimming removed 6 bases at V and 6 bases at J, with 18 bases between. The V gene's germline CDR1 is MNHNY and CDR2 SVGAGI (reference sequence). CDR3 length: 14 amino acids. In DNA form, the CDR3 reads TGTGCCAGCAGCCACGGCCGGGGGGCCTTCGAGCAGTACTTC. Residues: CASSHGRGAFEQYF.

The chain joins TRBV7-8 to TRBJ2-7; D may correspond to TRBD1 or TRBD2 (6 bases each). The CDR3 sequence is 15 residues long. Trimming pared 1 base from V and 4 bases from J, leaving 14 bases between. The germline gives CDR1 SGHVS, CDR2 FQNEAQ. The CDR3 region has the DNA TGTGCCAGCAGCTTAGGGGGGCTAGCGAGGTACGAGCAGTACTTC. Residues: CASSLGGLARYEQYF.

As to this clone: Other DNA sequences in the sample encode the same CDR3. The genes are TRBV19 and TRBJ1-2; D is ambiguous. Germline V gene sequence: CDR1 LNHDA, CDR2 SQIVND (reference sequence). The CDR3 is 16 amino acids. V lost 3 bases and J 1 base, leaving 15 bases between the germline ends. The CDR3 region is CASSMSTSWGNYGYTF. CDR3 sequence (DNA): TGTGCCAGTAGTATGTCGACATCCTGGGGTAACTATGGCTACACCTTC.

The rearrangement joins TRBV30 to TRBJ2-1; no clear D. V dropped 3 bases and J dropped 0 bases, with 9 bases sitting between them. CDR3 length equals 14 residues. Per the germline V gene, CDR1 is GTSNPN and CDR2 is SVGIG (reference sequence). The DNA for the CDR3 is TGTGCCTGGAGCGCCCTCGGCTCCTACAATGAGCAGTTCTTC. Its protein product is CAWSALGSYNEQFF.

The gene calls are TRBV27 and TRBJ2-1; D is unresolved. The CDR3 totals 14 residues. CDR1 is MNHEY and CDR2 is SMNVEV in the germline V gene (reference sequence). V was shortened by 5 bases and J by 8 bases, with 16 bases between the two germline ends. CDR3 in DNA: TGTGCCAGCAGTCCCACCCGACTGATCGATGAGCAGTTCTTC. Translated, it gives CASSPTRLIDEQFF.

In the case of this clone: At one end the junction does not follow the germline gene, possibly because of a read error. The gene calls are TRBV29-1 and TRBJ2-2, with D tentatively TRBD1 (6 bases). Germline CDR1 SQVTM, CDR2 ANQGSEA. This CDR3 comprises 15 residues. CDR3 in DNA: TGCAGCGTTACCGATACAGGGCCGAACGCCGGGGAGCTGTTTTTT. Its translation: CSVTDTGPNAGELFF.

This chain links TRBV11-1 with TRBJ2-7; the D is unclear. This CDR3 region has 15 residues. CDR1 and CDR2 (germline): SGHAT, FQDESV (reference sequence). V shed 5 bases and J shed 2 bases, with 16 bases lying between them. CDR3 DNA: TGTGCCAGCAGCCCCAAGAGGTCTCCTACCTACGAGCAGTACTTC. Translation gives CASSPKRSPTYEQYF.

The chain is built from TRBV28 and TRBJ1-1; weak D call: TRBD1 (5 bases). This CDR3 is 18 amino acids long. Looked up from germline, CDR1 is MDHEN and CDR2 is SYDVKM. The V end lost 2 bases, the J end lost 0 bases, and 19 bases lay between the germline ends. CDR3 nucleotides: TGTGCCAGCAGTTTAGACCCGGGGGGAGTCAGGATGAACACTGAAGCTTTCTTT. Protein: CASSLDPGGVRMNTEAFF.

The rearrangement joins TRBV5-1 to TRBJ2-7, with 7 bases fitting TRBD1. The CDR3 runs to 15 residues. Trimming at V came to 2 bases and at J to 3 bases, leaving 8 bases not matched to a gene. Germline-derived CDR1 and CDR2 are SGHRS and YFSETQ. The CDR3 region is CASSLSGQPNYEQYF. The CDR3 DNA sequence: TGCGCCAGCAGCTTATCGGGACAGCCCAACTACGAGCAGTACTTC.

A single count supports this clone. The rearrangement links TRBV7-2 to TRBJ2-2; D possibly corresponds to TRBD2 (6 bases). CDR3 size: 16 residues. Germline V gives CDR1 SGHTA, CDR2 FQGNSA. The V end lost 5 bases, the J end lost 5 bases, and 18 bases lay between the germline ends. This chain's CDR3 is CASSRLVLRGTGELFF. Written as DNA, the CDR3 is TGTGCCAGCAGCCGACTAGTTCTTAGAGGAACCGGGGAGCTGTTTTTT. Based on the CDR3 plus reference TRBV7-2 and TRBJ2-2, the full variable domain is GAGVSQSPSNKVTEKGKDVELRCDPISGHTALYWYRQSLGQGLEFLIYFQGNSAPDKSGLPSDRFSAERTGGSVSTLTIQRTQQEDSAVYLCASSRLVLRGTGELFFGEGSRLTVL.